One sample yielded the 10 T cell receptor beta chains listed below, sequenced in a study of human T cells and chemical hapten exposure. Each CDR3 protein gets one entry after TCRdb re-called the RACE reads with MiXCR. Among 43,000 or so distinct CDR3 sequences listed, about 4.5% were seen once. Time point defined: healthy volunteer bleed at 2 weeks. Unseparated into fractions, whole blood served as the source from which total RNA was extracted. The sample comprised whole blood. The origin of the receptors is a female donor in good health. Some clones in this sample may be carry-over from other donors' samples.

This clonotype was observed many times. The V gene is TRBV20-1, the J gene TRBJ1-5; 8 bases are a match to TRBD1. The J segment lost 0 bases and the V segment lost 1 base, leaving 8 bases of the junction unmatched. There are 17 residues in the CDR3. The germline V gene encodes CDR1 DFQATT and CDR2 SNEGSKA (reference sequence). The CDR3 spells CSARVSGQGNSNQPQHF. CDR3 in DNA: TGCAGTGCTAGAGTCAGCGGACAGGGCAATAGCAATCAGCCCCAGCATTTT.

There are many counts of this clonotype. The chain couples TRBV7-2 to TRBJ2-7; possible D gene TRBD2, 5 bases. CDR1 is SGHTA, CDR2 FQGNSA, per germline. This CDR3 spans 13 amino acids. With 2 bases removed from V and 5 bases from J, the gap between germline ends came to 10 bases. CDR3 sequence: CASSLWRVHEQYF. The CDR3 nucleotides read TGTGCCAGCAGCTTATGGCGGGTTCACGAGCAGTACTTC.

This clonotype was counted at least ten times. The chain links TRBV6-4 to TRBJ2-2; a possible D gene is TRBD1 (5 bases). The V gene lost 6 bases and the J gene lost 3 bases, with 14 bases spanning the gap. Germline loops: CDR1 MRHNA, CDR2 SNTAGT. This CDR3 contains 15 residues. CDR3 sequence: CASSPQGLDTGELFF. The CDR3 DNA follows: TGTGCCAGCAGCCCCCAGGGCCTAGACACCGGGGAGCTGTTTTTT.

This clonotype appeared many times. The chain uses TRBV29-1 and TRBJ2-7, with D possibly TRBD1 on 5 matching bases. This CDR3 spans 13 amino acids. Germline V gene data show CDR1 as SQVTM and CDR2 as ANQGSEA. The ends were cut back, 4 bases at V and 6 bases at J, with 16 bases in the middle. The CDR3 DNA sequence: TGCAGCGTTGTTCACGACAGTAAGCTCGAGCAGTACTTC. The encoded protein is CSVVHDSKLEQYF.

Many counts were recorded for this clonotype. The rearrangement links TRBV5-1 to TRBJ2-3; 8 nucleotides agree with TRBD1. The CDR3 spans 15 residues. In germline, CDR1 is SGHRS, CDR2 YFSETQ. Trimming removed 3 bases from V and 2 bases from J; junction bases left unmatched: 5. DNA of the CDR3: TGCGCCAGCAGCTGGCTGGACAGGGACACAGATACGCAGTATTTT. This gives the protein CASSWLDRDTDTQYF.

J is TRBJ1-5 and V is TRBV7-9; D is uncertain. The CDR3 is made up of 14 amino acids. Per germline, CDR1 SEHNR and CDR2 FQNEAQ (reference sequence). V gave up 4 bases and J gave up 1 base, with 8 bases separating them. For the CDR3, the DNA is TGTGCCAGCAGCTATGAACCAAGCAATCAGCCCCAGCATTTT. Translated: CASSYEPSNQPQHF.

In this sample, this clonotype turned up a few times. CDR3 in DNA: TGTGCCAGCAGTTACTCGGCCAACAACTATGGCTACACCTTC. Protein product: CASSYSANNYGYTF. The rearrangement links TRBV6-6 to TRBJ1-2; unclear D gene. Germline assignment: CDR1 MNHNY and CDR2 SVGAGI (reference sequence). The CDR3 sequence is 14 residues long. Trimming cost V 0 bases and J 2 bases, with 7 bases left between them.

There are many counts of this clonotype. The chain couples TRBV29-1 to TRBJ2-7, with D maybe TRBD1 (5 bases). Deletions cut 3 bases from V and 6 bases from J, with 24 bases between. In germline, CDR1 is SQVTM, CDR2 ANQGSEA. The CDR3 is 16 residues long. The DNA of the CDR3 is TGCAGCGTTGATCCCGGTTCGGTAGGTGCAGGGTCCGAGCAGTACTTC. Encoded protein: CSVDPGSVGAGSEQYF.

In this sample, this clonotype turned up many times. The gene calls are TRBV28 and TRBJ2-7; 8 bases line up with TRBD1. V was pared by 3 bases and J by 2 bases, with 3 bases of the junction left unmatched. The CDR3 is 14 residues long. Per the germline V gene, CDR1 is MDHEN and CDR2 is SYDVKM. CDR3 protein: CASSFLDRAYEQYF. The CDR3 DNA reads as TGTGCCAGCAGTTTCTTGGACAGGGCCTACGAGCAGTACTTC. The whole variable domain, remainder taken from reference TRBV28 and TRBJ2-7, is DVKVTQSSRYLVKRTGEKVFLECVQDMDHENMFWYRQDPGLGLRLIYFSYDVKMKEKGDIPEGYSVSREKKERFSLILESASTNQTSMYLCASSFLDRAYEQYFGPGTRLTVT.

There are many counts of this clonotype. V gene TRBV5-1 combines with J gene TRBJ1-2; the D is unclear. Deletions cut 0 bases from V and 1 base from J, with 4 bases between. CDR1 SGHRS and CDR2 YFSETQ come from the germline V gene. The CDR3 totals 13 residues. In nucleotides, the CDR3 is TGCGCCAGCAGCTTGGGGGTTAACTATGGCTACACCTTC. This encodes CASSLGVNYGYTF.